The 26 T cell receptor beta chains listed next were all sequenced from one sample in a study of cytomegalovirus exposure and HLA in healthy donors. The PCR had 60 Vbeta and 13 Jbeta primers. Clones were sequenced by immunoSEQ multiplex PCR, and TCRdb holds only the in-frame ones, with some missing. The table records about 160,000 clones, 78% of them present only once. Sequencing was done on a sample of PBMCs. The receptor source for this set is a woman between 40 and 50 years old in good health and CMV-seronegative.

V is TRBV15 and J is TRBJ1-2; perhaps TRBD1 as D (6 bases). Trimming cost V 1 base and J 4 bases, with 10 bases left between them. Germline-derived CDR1 and CDR2 are LNHNV and YYDKDF (reference sequence). This CDR3 region has 14 residues. The CDR3 DNA sequence: TGTGCCACCAGCAGAGCTCAGGGGTTCTATGGCTACACCTTC. Translation: CATSRAQGFYGYTF. The whole variable domain, remainder taken from reference TRBV15 and TRBJ1-2, is DAMVIQNPRYQVTQFGKPVTLSCSQTLNHNVMYWYQQKSSQAPKLLFHYYDKDFNNEADTPDNFQSRRPNTSFCFLDIRSPGLGDTAMYLCATSRAQGFYGYTFGSGTRLTVV.

The gene calls are TRBV7-9 and TRBJ1-1; TRBD1 matches at 8 bases. This CDR3 contains 14 residues. The J segment lost 8 bases and the V segment lost 0 bases, leaving 5 bases of the junction unmatched. CDR1 and CDR2 (germline): SEHNR, FQNEAQ (reference sequence). This chain's CDR3 is CASSLAAGGTEAFF. DNA for the CDR3: TGTGCCAGCAGCTTAGCGGCAGGGGGCACCGAAGCTTTCTTT.

The sample holds a few counts of this clone. The J gene is TRBJ2-7, the V gene TRBV5-4; a possible D gene is TRBD2 (7 bases). CDR3 length equals 16 residues. Germline CDR1 is SGHNT and CDR2 is YYREEE (reference sequence). With 4 bases removed from V and 3 bases from J, the gap between germline ends came to 20 bases. CDR3 sequence: CASSTGGRGANYEQYF. The CDR3 DNA follows: TGTGCCAGCAGCACGGGAGGCCGGGGGGCGAACTACGAGCAGTACTTC.

The chain couples TRBV9 to TRBJ1-5; D unclear. Germline CDR1 reads SGDLS; CDR2 reads YYNGEE. The CDR3 loop spans 15 amino acids. Trimming took 4 bases from V and 0 from J, leaving 11 bases between them. The chain's CDR3 is CASSPGFRSNQPQHF. The CDR3 region has the DNA TGTGCCAGCAGCCCCGGGTTTCGTAGCAATCAGCCCCAGCATTTT.

The V and J genes are TRBV7-2 and TRBJ1-5; 7 bases agree with TRBD1. V shed 6 bases, J shed 3 bases, and the junction held 5 bases outside the gene matches. Per germline, CDR1 SGHTA and CDR2 FQGNSA. This CDR3 has 14 residues. The CDR3 nucleotides read TGTGCCAGCAGGGACAGGACAGACAATCAGCCCCAGCATTTT. Amino acid sequence: CASRDRTDNQPQHF.

The CDR3 region is CASSPRSGGLSTDTQYF. The CDR3 DNA sequence: TGTGCCAGCAGCCCTCGAAGCGGGGGCCTAAGCACAGATACGCAGTATTTT. The chain employs TRBV9 and TRBJ2-3, with 8 bases matching TRBD2. This CDR3 comprises 17 residues. J gave up 0 bases and V 4 bases, and 10 bases lay outside the gene matches. Germline lookup yields CDR1 SGDLS and CDR2 YYNGEE.

In its sample, this clone was seen once. The chain uses TRBV7-2 and TRBJ2-7, with D unclear. The CDR3 contains 13 residues. CDR1 and CDR2 (germline): SGHTA, FQGNSA. V gave up 2 bases and J gave up 3 bases, with 8 bases separating them. The CDR3 is CASSLLRSYEQYF. CDR3 bases: TGTGCCAGCAGCTTACTCCGGAGCTACGAGCAGTACTTC.

The count of this clone is one. At the DNA level, this CDR3 is encoded by other sequences in the same sample as well. The V call is TRBV5-1, the J call TRBJ1-5, with a possible D match to TRBD1 (6 bases). Trimming took off 0 bases at V and 2 bases at J, with 6 bases between the two ends. The CDR3 is 14 residues long. Germline CDR1 reads SGHRS; CDR2 reads YFSETQ. The chain's CDR3 is CASSLEGGNQPQHF. The CDR3 bases are TGCGCCAGCAGCTTGGAGGGGGGCAATCAGCCCCAGCATTTT.

The CDR3 here is CASSKIEQGAGKVEETQYF. The DNA for the CDR3 is TGTGCCAGCAGCAAAATTGAACAGGGGGCTGGTAAGGTAGAGGAGACCCAGTACTTC. This chain connects TRBV21-1 to TRBJ2-5; the DNA was not compared with TRBD1, the D call given in the table. TRBV21-1 counts as a pseudogene. The CDR3 consists of 19 residues.

The chain couples TRBV5-1 to TRBJ2-7, with TRBD2 matching over 11 bases. J gave up 6 bases and V 4 bases, and 12 bases lay outside the gene matches. The CDR3 totals 16 residues. Germline V gives CDR1 SGHRS, CDR2 YFSETQ. The CDR3 DNA reads as TGCGCCAGCAGCAACTCCTTTAGCGGGGGGGATAGCGAGCAGTACTTC. It specifies CASSNSFSGGDSEQYF.

The gene calls are TRBV5-1 and TRBJ2-3; 7 bases match TRBD1. After removal of 0 bases from V and 4 bases from J, the junction contained 5 bases not matched to a gene. The germline V gene encodes CDR1 SGHRS and CDR2 YFSETQ. The CDR3 covers 15 residues. CDR3 nucleotide sequence: TGCGCCAGCAGCTTGGGTGGGGGACAGTCAGATACGCAGTATTTT. Translating it yields CASSLGGGQSDTQYF.

The V call is TRBV7-8, the J call TRBJ2-7; maybe TRBD1 (6 bases). The CDR3 is 16 residues long. Per the germline V gene, CDR1 is SGHVS and CDR2 is FQNEAQ. V was trimmed by 3 bases and J by 4 bases, leaving 19 bases between them. This CDR3 reads CASSFSDSSPNYEQYF. DNA of the CDR3: TGTGCCAGCAGCTTCTCGGACAGCAGCCCAAATTACGAGCAGTACTTC. Combining the CDR3 with reference TRBV7-8 and TRBJ2-7 gives the whole variable domain GAGVSQSPRYKVAKRGQDVALRCDPISGHVSLFWYQQALGQGPEFLTYFQNEAQLDKSGLPSDRFFAERPEGSVSTLKIQRTQQEDSAVYLCASSFSDSSPNYEQYFGPGTRLTVT.

The V and J genes are TRBV11-2 and TRBJ1-6; TRBD1 aligns across 10 bases. Trimming removed 4 bases from V and 2 bases from J; junction bases left unmatched: 5. This CDR3 contains 17 residues. CDR1 is SGHAT and CDR2 is FQNNGV in the germline V gene. The CDR3 region has the DNA TGTGCCAGCAGCTCAACCGGGACAGGGGCCTATAATTCACCCCTCCACTTT. Translating it yields CASSSTGTGAYNSPLHF.

J is TRBJ2-2 and V is TRBV7-8; tentative D call: TRBD1 (6 bases). CDR3 length: 14 residues. Per the germline V gene, CDR1 is SGHVS and CDR2 is FQNEAQ. Trimming took 1 base from V and 6 from J, leaving 9 bases between them. CDR3: CASSLVQGAGELFF. DNA of the CDR3: TGTGCCAGCAGCTTAGTACAGGGCGCCGGGGAGCTGTTTTTT.

The chain has TRBV5-4 and TRBJ1-2, with TRBD1 as a possible D gene (6 bases). V was cut by 2 bases and J by 0 bases, with 11 bases left in between. The CDR3 has 15 amino acids. Germline loops: CDR1 SGHNT, CDR2 YYREEE (reference sequence). CDR3 residues: CASSFPDRANYGYTF. The DNA of the CDR3 is TGTGCCAGCAGCTTTCCGGACAGAGCTAACTATGGCTACACCTTC.

This clone was counted only a few times. The genes are TRBV4-1 and TRBJ1-1; D unresolved. Trimming left V 3 bases short and J 1 base short, with 15 bases between. This CDR3 comprises 16 residues. CDR1 and CDR2 (germline): MGHRA, YSYEKL. The CDR3 coding sequence is TGCGCCAGCAGCCATCCCTCGAGTCGAGGGAACACTGAAGCTTTCTTT. This sequence encodes CASSHPSSRGNTEAFF.

CDR3 residues: CASRDRLIQNEKLFF. Here the CDR3 DNA reads TGTGCCAGTCGGGACAGGTTAATTCAAAATGAAAAACTGTTTTTT. V gene TRBV6-1 combines with J gene TRBJ1-4; TRBD1 aligns across 8 bases. This CDR3 contains 15 residues. Looked up from germline, CDR1 is MNHNS and CDR2 is SASEGT. The J segment lost 5 bases and the V segment lost 9 bases, leaving 11 bases of the junction unmatched.

The V call is TRBV28, the J call TRBJ1-5; D is uncertain. The germline V gene has CDR1 MDHEN and CDR2 SYDVKM. The V end was cut by 6 bases, the J end by 0 bases, with 6 bases between. The CDR3 extends over 13 amino acids. The CDR3 coding sequence is TGTGCCAGCAGGTCTAATAGCAATCAGCCCCAGCATTTT. It codes for CASRSNSNQPQHF.

This clone was counted between two and nine times. This chain links TRBV7-9 with TRBJ2-1; tentative D call: TRBD2 (6 bases). This CDR3 comprises 12 residues. V was clipped by 5 bases and J by 12 bases, with 14 bases between them. Germline values: CDR1 SEHNR, CDR2 FQNEAQ (reference sequence). The CDR3 loop reads CASSPSGDGQFF. The CDR3 DNA reads TGTGCCAGCAGCCCCTCGGGGGACGGGCAGTTCTTC.

The genes are TRBV7-9 and TRBJ1-2, with D possibly TRBD1 on 5 matching bases. The V gene's germline CDR1 is SEHNR and CDR2 FQNEAQ (reference sequence). Trimming took off 2 bases at V and 8 bases at J, with 15 bases between the two ends. CDR3 length equals 14 residues. DNA of the CDR3: TGTGCCAGCAGCTTACTTCCTGGGGGGAGCGGCTACACCTTC. Translating gives CASSLLPGGSGYTF.

The chain couples TRBV19 to TRBJ2-6, with D possibly TRBD1 on 6 matching bases. Deletions cut 3 bases from V and 2 bases from J, with 17 bases between. Germline V gene lookup returns CDR1 LNHDA and CDR2 SQIVND (reference sequence). CDR3 length: 18 amino acids. DNA of the CDR3: TGTGCCAGTAGTATCCATCCCAGGGCAGGGGCTGGGGCCAACGTCCTGACTTTC. Protein sequence: CASSIHPRAGAGANVLTF.

The chain employs TRBV11-3 and TRBJ2-7, with D unclear. The length of the CDR3 is 15 residues. Trimming took 1 base from V and 6 from J, leaving 16 bases between them. CDR1 and CDR2 (germline): SGHNT, YENEEA. CDR3 region: CASSLAGQTIGEQYF. The CDR3 DNA follows: TGTGCCAGCAGCTTAGCGGGTCAGACGATCGGCGAGCAGTACTTC.

In this sample, this clone turned up once. This chain links TRBV6-5 with TRBJ2-7; possible D gene TRBD1, 6 bases. The CDR3 sequence is 14 residues long. CDR1 MNHEY and CDR2 SVGAGI come from the germline V gene. Trimming took off 4 bases at V and 0 bases at J, with 10 bases between the two ends. The CDR3: CASSWGPSSYEQYF. In DNA, the CDR3 is TGTGCCAGCAGTTGGGGGCCCAGCTCCTACGAGCAGTACTTC.

This chain uses TRBV2 with TRBJ1-4; D not certain. Germline loops: CDR1 SNHLY, CDR2 FYNNEI. The CDR3 sequence is 14 residues long. V lost 3 bases and J 3 bases, leaving 8 bases between the germline ends. CDR3 DNA sequence: TGTGCCAGCAGTGACGGTCAGGCTAATGAAAAACTGTTTTTT. It yields the protein CASSDGQANEKLFF. Filled out from reference TRBV2 and TRBJ1-4, the complete variable domain reads EPEVTQTPSHQVTQMGQEVILRCVPISNHLYFYWYRQILGQKVEFLVSFYNNEISEKSEIFDDQFSVERPDGSNFTLKIRSTKLEDSAMYFCASSDGQANEKLFFGSGTQLSVL.

The J gene is TRBJ1-2, the V gene TRBV19, with 9 positions matching TRBD1. Germline V CDR1 and CDR2: LNHDA, SQIVND (reference sequence). CDR3 length: 14 amino acids. The junction had 8 bases not matched to a gene; V was cut back by 5 bases and J by 7 bases. CDR3 bases: TGTGCCAGTAGTGGCCGGGACAGGGCTGGTGGCTACACCTTC. Protein sequence: CASSGRDRAGGYTF.

This chain uses TRBV5-8 with TRBJ1-3, with D possibly being TRBD1 (6 bases). V was cut by 0 bases and J by 2 bases, with 9 bases left in between. Germline-derived CDR1 and CDR2 are SGHTS and YDEGEE. The CDR3 has 15 residues. CDR3 region: CASSLATGPGNTIYF. DNA for the CDR3: TGTGCCAGCAGCTTGGCGACAGGTCCTGGAAACACCATATATTTT.